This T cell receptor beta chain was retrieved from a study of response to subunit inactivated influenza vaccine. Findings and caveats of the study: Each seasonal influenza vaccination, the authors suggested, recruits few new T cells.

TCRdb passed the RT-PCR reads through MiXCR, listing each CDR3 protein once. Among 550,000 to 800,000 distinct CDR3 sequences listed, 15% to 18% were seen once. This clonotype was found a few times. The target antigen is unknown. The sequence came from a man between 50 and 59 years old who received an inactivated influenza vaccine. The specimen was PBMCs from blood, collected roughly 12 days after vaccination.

CDR3 sequence reads: CASSAGTGGFYEQYF. CDR3 sequence (DNA): TGTGCCAGCAGCGCCGGGACAGGGGGTTTCTACGAGCAGTACTTC. The chain links TRBV12-3 or TRBV12-4 to TRBJ2-7; 11 nucleotides line up with TRBD1. This CDR3 comprises 15 residues. Trimming cost V 6 bases and J 3 bases; bases outside gene matches: 7.